One and the same sample provided the 3 T cell receptor beta chains below, sequenced in a study of Graves' ophthalmopathy and Graves' hyperthyroidism. Investigators amplified TCR beta CDR3 regions from RNA transcripts. Second-round multiplex PCR came after a first-round RT-PCR that employed HTBI primers. TCRdb independently ran MiXCR on the multiplex PCR reads; one entry per CDR3 protein. The table shows about 740,000 distinct CDR3 sequences, with around 40% occurring only once. The sequenced sample consisted of peripheral blood. The receptor set was obtained from an adult man with Graves' ophthalmopathy.

V gene TRBV19 combines with J gene TRBJ1-2, with no clear D. Germline-derived CDR1 and CDR2 are LNHDA and SQIVND (reference sequence). The CDR3 totals 12 residues. V was trimmed by 5 bases and J by 7 bases, leaving 11 bases between them. The CDR3 sequence: CASSPPASGYTF. The CDR3 DNA sequence: TGTGCCAGTAGTCCCCCCGCGAGTGGCTACACCTTC.

Ten or more counts support this clonotype. The rearrangement joins TRBV14 to TRBJ2-2; unclear D gene. The CDR3 is 14 residues long. The V and J ends lost 0 bases and 1 base respectively, with 3 bases between them. Germline V gene lookup returns CDR1 SGHDN and CDR2 FVKESK. CDR3 bases: TGTGCCAGCAGCCAAGAACAGAACACCGGGGAGCTGTTTTTT. Residues: CASSQEQNTGELFF.

This clonotype showed up just a few times. This rearrangement joins TRBV19 to TRBJ2-7; TRBD2 matches 9 bases. Trimming at V came to 3 bases and at J to 2 bases, leaving 5 bases not matched to a gene. The CDR3 has 15 residues. Germline loops: CDR1 LNHDA, CDR2 SQIVND (reference sequence). The CDR3 loop is CASSIAGGATYEQYF. DNA of the CDR3: TGTGCCAGTAGTATTGCGGGAGGGGCCACCTACGAGCAGTACTTC. Together with reference TRBV19 and TRBJ2-7, the CDR3 gives the full variable domain: DGGITQSPKYLFRKEGQNVTLSCEQNLNHDAMYWYRQDPGQGLRLIYYSQIVNDFQKGDIAEGYSVSREKKESFPLTVTSAQKNPTAFYLCASSIAGGATYEQYFGPGTRLTVT.